This T cell receptor (beta chain) was identified in a study of shared clonotypes between healthy human individuals. Healthy adults negative for HIV, lacking recent acute infections or vaccinations, served as donors. The CDR3 contains 13 residues. Trimming shortened V by 2 bases and J by 2 bases, and 5 bases separated the two germline ends. Germline V gene lookup returns CDR1 SNHLY and CDR2 FYNNEI. Regarding this clone: Other nucleotide sequences from this sample produce the same CDR3.

The assay was immunoSEQ multiplex PCR, and TCRdb's table has in-frame clones only and misses some. The table has 2 million to 2.5 million clones, approximately 95% seen once. V is TRBV2 and J is TRBJ2-3; D unresolved. The source material was naive CD4+ T cells sorted from blood. Subset denoted: CD45RA+ positively selected. This receptor was obtained from a man aged 18 to 29 in good health. The CDR3 DNA sequence: TGTGCCAGCAGTGAACAATCCACAGATACGCAGTATTTT. As protein: CASSEQSTDTQYF.